Listed here are 30 T cell receptor beta chains from one sample, sequenced in a study of blood T cell repertoires in COVID-19. Some clones are missing from TCRdb's copy, which holds only in-frame ones; the method was immunoSEQ multiplex PCR. The sample yields 200,000 to 300,000 clones, 84% seen once. The sequenced sample was peripheral blood. The receptor source for this set is a human donor in a cohort sampled during active COVID-19.

This clone occurred once. The chain combines TRBV7-2 with TRBJ2-7, with a tentative D call TRBD1 (6 bases). This CDR3 comprises 15 residues. Trimming took 2 bases from V and 6 from J, leaving 17 bases between them. Per germline, CDR1 SGHTA and CDR2 FQGNSA. CDR3 loop: CASSLQGMAQSEQYF. Here the CDR3 DNA reads TGTGCCAGCAGCTTACAGGGGATGGCCCAGTCCGAGCAGTACTTC.

This chain joins TRBV19 and TRBJ2-3; 7 positions match TRBD1. Trimming cost V 6 bases and J 0 bases; bases outside gene matches: 6. The CDR3 length is 15 residues. CDR1 is LNHDA and CDR2 is SQIVND in the germline V gene (reference sequence). The CDR3 nucleotides read TGTGCCAGTAGACAGACAGGGCCCAGCACAGATACGCAGTATTTT. This encodes CASRQTGPSTDTQYF.

The chain couples TRBV11-2 to TRBJ2-7, with D tentatively TRBD1 (6 bases). The germline V and J ends were trimmed by 8 bases and 7 bases, with 15 bases remaining between them. Germline CDR1 is SGHAT and CDR2 is FQNNGV. The length of the CDR3 is 12 residues. The CDR3 loop reads CASLGTGLEQYF. CDR3 bases: TGTGCCAGCTTGGGAACAGGGCTGGAGCAGTACTTC.

The rearrangement links TRBV3-1 (or the pseudogene TRBV3-2) to TRBJ2-3, with 8 bases identical to TRBD2. Germline V gives CDR1 LGHDT, CDR2 YNNKEL (reference sequence). V dropped 0 bases and J dropped 5; count of bases not matched to a gene: 4. CDR3 length: 15 residues. The DNA for the CDR3 is TGTGCCAGCAGCCAAGAAAAGCGGGGGATAGATACGCAGTATTTT. This codes for CASSQEKRGIDTQYF.

The chain recombines TRBV5-1 with TRBJ2-7, with 8 bases lining up with TRBD1. The CDR3 runs 14 residues. The ends lost 2 bases at V and 3 bases at J; junction bases unmatched: 4. The germline V gene encodes CDR1 SGHRS and CDR2 YFSETQ. The CDR3 DNA reads TGCGCCAGCAGCTTAGGACAGGGCCTCTACGAGCAGTACTTC. Translated, it gives CASSLGQGLYEQYF.

V and J are TRBV29-1 and TRBJ2-5, with 7 bases matching TRBD2. Looked up from germline, CDR1 is SQVTM and CDR2 is ANQGSEA. The V segment lost 3 bases and the J segment 2 bases; nucleotides outside the gene matches: 6. CDR3 size: 14 residues. CDR3 sequence (DNA): TGCAGCGTTGATAGGGGAGGGAGGCAAGAGACCCAGTACTTC. Protein product: CSVDRGGRQETQYF.

The chain combines TRBV19 with TRBJ2-1; possibly TRBD2 for D (7 bases). Germline V CDR1 and CDR2: LNHDA, SQIVND (reference sequence). The CDR3 contains 16 residues. V was cut by 5 bases and J by 6 bases, with 20 bases left in between. CDR3 sequence reads: CASSLPGGAKLNEQFF. CDR3 coding DNA: TGTGCCAGTAGTCTCCCTGGGGGGGCTAAACTCAATGAGCAGTTCTTC.

The chain carries TRBV29-1 and TRBJ1-1; D is possibly TRBD1 (6 bases). The germline V and J ends were trimmed by 0 bases and 8 bases, with 19 bases remaining between them. The length of the CDR3 is 15 residues. Germline CDR1 is SQVTM and CDR2 is ANQGSEA. In DNA form, the CDR3 reads TGCAGCGTTGAAGAATTCGACAGGATTGCTCAGGAAGCTTTCTTT. It is translated as CSVEEFDRIAQEAFF.

The chain is built from TRBV9 and TRBJ2-1; TRBD1 aligns across 9 bases. Germline CDR1 is SGDLS and CDR2 is YYNGEE. Losses at the gene ends were 1 base for V and 0 bases for J; bases not matched to a gene: 2. The CDR3 length is 16 residues. This chain's CDR3 is CASSVPGQGSYNEQFF. The DNA for the CDR3 is TGTGCCAGCAGCGTACCGGGACAGGGCTCCTACAATGAGCAGTTCTTC. Supplemented by reference TRBV9 and TRBJ2-1, the full variable domain reads DSGVTQTPKHLITATGQRVTLRCSPRSGDLSVYWYQQSLDQGLQFLIQYYNGEERAKGNILERFSAQQFPDLHSELNLSSLELGDSALYFCASSVPGQGSYNEQFFGPGTRLTVL.

The chain recombines TRBV24-1 with TRBJ1-5, with D hard to call. Germline V gene sequence: CDR1 KGHDR, CDR2 SFDVKD. Trimming removed 7 bases from V and 0 bases from J, with 18 bases in between. There are 17 residues in the CDR3. The CDR3 here is CATRRGQKNNSNQPQHF. In nucleotides, the CDR3 is TGTGCCACCAGGAGAGGGCAGAAGAATAATAGCAATCAGCCCCAGCATTTT.

This clone was observed a single time. The V call is TRBV7-2, the J call TRBJ1-5; 8 bases match TRBD1. Germline CDR1 is SGHTA and CDR2 is FQGNSA. V lost 5 bases to trimming and J lost 5 bases; unmatched junction nucleotides: 14. The CDR3 is 17 amino acids. The CDR3, as DNA: TGTGCCAGCAGCATGCTAACCATGACAGGGGCGGATCAGCCCCAGCATTTT. Its translation: CASSMLTMTGADQPQHF.

This chain links TRBV5-6 with TRBJ2-1; TRBD1 matches 7 bases. This CDR3 has 17 residues. J lost 4 bases, V lost 3 bases, and 13 bases had no gene match. Germline V gives CDR1 SGHDT, CDR2 YYEEEE. CDR3 region: CASSSYRGPSFYNEQFF. The CDR3 nucleotides are TGTGCCAGCAGCTCTTACAGGGGACCAAGTTTTTACAATGAGCAGTTCTTC. The full variable domain, completed using reference TRBV5-6 and TRBJ2-1, is DAGVTQSPTHLIKTRGQQVTLRCSPKSGHDTVSWYQQALGQGPQFIFQYYEEEERQRGNFPDRFSGHQFPNYSSELNVNALLLGDSALYLCASSSYRGPSFYNEQFFGPGTRLTVL.

The sample holds one count of this clone. The chain combines TRBV11-2 with TRBJ2-1; D may be TRBD1 (6 bases). Germline-derived CDR1 and CDR2 are SGHAT and FQNNGV. CDR3 length: 14 residues. V was trimmed by 10 bases and J by 5 bases, leaving 18 bases between them. The CDR3 loop is CATSSPTGDNEQFF. The CDR3 DNA follows: TGTGCCACATCCTCTCCGACAGGCGACAATGAGCAGTTCTTC.

V usage is TRBV5-1 and J usage is TRBJ2-5; a weak D match, TRBD2 (5 bases). The V gene lost 4 bases and the J gene lost 5 bases, with 18 bases spanning the gap. Germline V gene sequence: CDR1 SGHRS, CDR2 YFSETQ. The CDR3 extends over 15 amino acids. This CDR3 reads CASSPVGVIGETQYF. CDR3 DNA: TGCGCCAGCAGCCCTGTCGGGGTAATCGGGGAGACCCAGTACTTC.

The rearrangement links TRBV18 to TRBJ2-7, with TRBD2 matching over 9 bases. Germline CDR1 reads KGHSH; CDR2 reads LQKENI. The CDR3 contains 16 residues. With 3 bases clipped from V and 0 bases from J, the junction kept 6 bases outside the gene matches. In DNA form, the CDR3 reads TGTGCCAGCTCACCCCGAGGACTAGCGTCCTCCTACGAGCAGTACTTC. The encoded protein is CASSPRGLASSYEQYF.

This clone was seen only once. The chain is built from TRBV27 and TRBJ1-2, with D possibly being TRBD1 (5 bases). The CDR3 runs 12 residues. Germline V gene lookup returns CDR1 MNHEY and CDR2 SMNVEV (reference sequence). The germline V and J ends were trimmed by 6 bases and 4 bases, with 9 bases remaining between them. CDR3 amino acids: CASRDTGYGYTF. CDR3 sequence (DNA): TGTGCCAGCAGGGACACGGGCTATGGCTACACCTTC.

The chain has TRBV15 and TRBJ1-2; a possible D gene is TRBD1 (6 bases). The CDR3 has 14 amino acids. V lost 1 base and J 4 bases, leaving 10 bases between the germline ends. Germline V gene data show CDR1 as LNHNV and CDR2 as YYDKDF (reference sequence). This CDR3 reads CATSRGGQLYGYTF. The CDR3 DNA is TGTGCCACCAGCAGAGGGGGGCAGCTCTATGGCTACACCTTC. The whole variable domain, remainder taken from reference TRBV15 and TRBJ1-2, is DAMVIQNPRYQVTQFGKPVTLSCSQTLNHNVMYWYQQKSSQAPKLLFHYYDKDFNNEADTPDNFQSRRPNTSFCFLDIRSPGLGDTAMYLCATSRGGQLYGYTFGSGTRLTVV.

V is TRBV5-5 and J is TRBJ2-6; possible D gene TRBD1, 7 bases. The V end was cut by 2 bases, the J end by 0 bases, with 15 bases between. Germline V gives CDR1 SGHKS, CDR2 YYEKEE (reference sequence). The CDR3 is 18 residues long. CDR3 DNA sequence: TGTGCCAGCAGCTTTCTGACAGGGACTTTCTCTGGGGCCAACGTCCTGACTTTC. It codes for CASSFLTGTFSGANVLTF. Full variable domain (remainder filled in from reference TRBV5-5 and TRBJ2-6): DAGVTQSPTHLIKTRGQQVTLRCSPISGHKSVSWYQQVLGQGPQFIFQYYEKEERGRGNFPDRFSARQFPNYSSELNVNALLLGDSALYLCASSFLTGTFSGANVLTFGAGSRLTVL.

This clone was seen a few times. The rearrangement links TRBV28 to TRBJ1-2; TRBD1 matches at 8 bases. The germline V gene encodes CDR1 MDHEN and CDR2 SYDVKM. Germline trimming cut 5 bases from V and 5 bases from J; bases unmatched to any gene: 16. This CDR3 spans 17 amino acids. This CDR3 reads CASSPLQGGRKDYGYTF. The CDR3 region has the DNA TGTGCCAGCAGTCCTTTACAGGGGGGCAGGAAGGATTATGGCTACACCTTC.

This clone has only a few counts. V gene TRBV20-1 combines with J gene TRBJ2-2; D might be TRBD1 (6 bases). From germline, CDR1 is DFQATT and CDR2 SNEGSKA (reference sequence). There are 15 residues in the CDR3. V lost 3 bases and J lost 6, with 17 bases in between. The DNA of the CDR3 is TGCAGTGCTAGTCTTCAACAGGGTGTATCCGGGGAGCTGTTTTTT. As protein: CSASLQQGVSGELFF.

The rearrangement joins TRBV7-9 to TRBJ1-6; possibly TRBD1 for D (5 bases). The V end was cut by 4 bases, the J end by 6 bases, with 10 bases between. The CDR3 totals 14 residues. Germline assignment: CDR1 SEHNR and CDR2 FQNEAQ (reference sequence). This chain's CDR3 is CASSWDFGNSPLHF. CDR3 in DNA: TGTGCCAGCAGCTGGGACTTCGGTAATTCACCCCTCCACTTT.

The chain combines TRBV13 with TRBJ2-1; 7 bases are a match to TRBD2. The V and J ends lost 4 bases and 4 bases, in that order; junction bases with no gene match: 13. The CDR3 is 17 amino acids. The V gene's germline CDR1 is PRHDT and CDR2 FYEKMQ (reference sequence). CDR3 DNA: TGTGCCAGCAGCTACGCCAAGGCCCGGCGGGGGTACAATGAGCAGTTCTTC. It is translated as CASSYAKARRGYNEQFF.

This clone was counted only a few times. This rearrangement joins TRBV3-1 (or the pseudogene TRBV3-2) to TRBJ2-1; 7 bases are shared with TRBD2. This CDR3 is 13 amino acids long. The V segment lost 1 base and the J segment 10 bases; nucleotides outside the gene matches: 4. Germline CDR1 LGHDT, CDR2 YNNKEL (reference sequence). The CDR3 DNA sequence: TGTGCCAGCAGCCAAGTATCTAGCGGAGAGCAGTTCTTC. This codes for CASSQVSSGEQFF.

This chain connects TRBV6-5 to TRBJ2-5; possibly TRBD2 for D (6 bases). The V and J ends lost 2 bases and 5 bases respectively, with 15 bases between them. The length of the CDR3 is 15 residues. Looked up from germline, CDR1 is MNHEY and CDR2 is SVGAGI. The CDR3: CASSYPTSRRETQYF. The CDR3 nucleotides read TGTGCCAGCAGTTACCCGACTAGTCGGCGGGAGACCCAGTACTTC.

The J gene is TRBJ2-1, the V gene TRBV5-4; 10 positions match TRBD2. The J segment lost 6 bases and the V segment lost 2 bases, leaving 5 bases of the junction unmatched. The V gene's germline CDR1 is SGHNT and CDR2 YYREEE (reference sequence). The CDR3 runs 15 residues. The CDR3 nucleotides are TGTGCCAGCAGCTTACCGGGACTAGCGAGCAATGAGCAGTTCTTC. As protein: CASSLPGLASNEQFF.

The CDR3 DNA reads TGTGCCAGCAGGAACCCGACTATTAGATTGGGCTACACCTTC. It yields the protein CASRNPTIRLGYTF. The chain employs TRBV6-5 and TRBJ1-2; D not resolved. Germline CDR1 and CDR2: MNHEY and SVGAGI. With 6 bases removed from V and 8 bases from J, the gap between germline ends came to 19 bases. CDR3 length: 14 residues.

This clone was counted between two and nine times. The V call is TRBV19, the J call TRBJ2-1; 11 nucleotides agree with TRBD2. The junction had 5 bases not matched to a gene; V was cut back by 0 bases and J by 7 bases. CDR1 and CDR2 from the germline V gene are LNHDA and SQIVND (reference sequence). The CDR3 sequence is 16 residues long. CDR3 DNA sequence: TGTGCCAGTAGTATAGATTTTAGCGGGAGGGGGAATGAGCAGTTCTTC. This sequence encodes CASSIDFSGRGNEQFF.

This sequence joins TRBV3-1 (or the pseudogene TRBV3-2) and TRBJ1-6; D gene uncertain. CDR3 length: 14 amino acids. V was pared by 3 bases and J by 10 bases, with 13 bases between. Germline-derived CDR1 and CDR2 are LGHDT and YNNKEL (reference sequence). DNA of the CDR3: TGTGCCAGCAGCCATCTTACAAACAAGTCACCCCTCCACTTT. It codes for CASSHLTNKSPLHF.

V and J are TRBV15 and TRBJ2-1; D not certain. Germline loops: CDR1 LNHNV, CDR2 YYDKDF (reference sequence). V lost 5 bases and J lost 0, with 5 bases in between. This CDR3 region has 13 residues. Written as DNA, the CDR3 is TGTGCCACCAGCCTGAGCTCCTACAATGAGCAGTTCTTC. Translated: CATSLSSYNEQFF.

This rearrangement joins TRBV7-9 to TRBJ2-3, with D possibly TRBD2 on 7 matching bases. There are 13 residues in the CDR3. CDR1 is SEHNR and CDR2 is FQNEAQ in the germline V gene (reference sequence). Trimming took 8 bases from V and 1 from J, leaving 10 bases between them. Here the CDR3 DNA reads TGTGCCAGCTCCGGGGGGCGCACAGATACGCAGTATTTT. This sequence encodes CASSGGRTDTQYF.